This entry is about one T cell receptor beta chain. This specimen belongs to a study of blood T cell repertoires in COVID-19. Study context: Acute and convalescent COVID-19 specimens originated in the United States, Italy and Spain. The analysed material was cDNA or gDNA that came from T cells, B-cell-depleted T cells, or PBMCs.

In the study's own analysis: By means of reference gene primer amplification, nucleated cell counts were estimated. The method was immunoSEQ multiplex PCR; TCRdb's version includes in-frame clones alone and lacks a portion of them. The D gene and trimming were derived from the DNA, and the V and J assignments and clone size from that table. The sample shows 250,000 or so clones, around 84% of them seen only once. Between the trimmed V and J ends, which lost 0 bases and 3 bases, there was a span of 9 bases. Germline-derived CDR1 and CDR2 are SGHDN and FVKESK. CDR3 length equals 14 residues. The chain employs TRBV14 and TRBJ2-7; D gene uncertain. This receptor was taken from a woman aged 18-29 years with acute or convalescent COVID-19. Sequenced input: peripheral blood. The CDR3 DNA reads as TGTGCCAGCAGCCAAGATCTACAGTTCTACGAGCAGTACTTC. It translates to CASSQDLQFYEQYF.